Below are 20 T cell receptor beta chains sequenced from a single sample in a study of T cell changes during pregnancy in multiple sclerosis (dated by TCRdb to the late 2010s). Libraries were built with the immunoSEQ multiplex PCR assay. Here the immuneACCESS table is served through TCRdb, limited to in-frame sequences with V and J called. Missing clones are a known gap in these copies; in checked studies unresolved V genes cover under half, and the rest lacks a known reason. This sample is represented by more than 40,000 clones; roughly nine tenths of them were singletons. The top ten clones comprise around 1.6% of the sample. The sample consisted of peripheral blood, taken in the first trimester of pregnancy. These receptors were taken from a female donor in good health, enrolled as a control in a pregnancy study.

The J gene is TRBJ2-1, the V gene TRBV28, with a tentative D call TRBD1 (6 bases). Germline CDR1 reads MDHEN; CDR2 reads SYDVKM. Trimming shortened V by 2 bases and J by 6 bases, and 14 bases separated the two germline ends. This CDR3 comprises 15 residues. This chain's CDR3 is CASSLDRLPPNEQFF. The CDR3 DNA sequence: TGTGCCAGCAGTTTAGACAGGCTTCCTCCCAATGAGCAGTTCTTC.

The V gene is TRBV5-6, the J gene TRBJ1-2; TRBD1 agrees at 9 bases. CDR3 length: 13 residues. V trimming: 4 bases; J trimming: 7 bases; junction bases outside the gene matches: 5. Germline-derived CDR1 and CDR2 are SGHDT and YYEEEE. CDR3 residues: CASSPQGAVGYTF. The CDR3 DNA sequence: TGTGCCAGCAGCCCACAGGGGGCGGTTGGCTACACCTTC. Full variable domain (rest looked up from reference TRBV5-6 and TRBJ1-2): DAGVTQSPTHLIKTRGQQVTLRCSPKSGHDTVSWYQQALGQGPQFIFQYYEEEERQRGNFPDRFSGHQFPNYSSELNVNALLLGDSALYLCASSPQGAVGYTFGSGTRLTVV.

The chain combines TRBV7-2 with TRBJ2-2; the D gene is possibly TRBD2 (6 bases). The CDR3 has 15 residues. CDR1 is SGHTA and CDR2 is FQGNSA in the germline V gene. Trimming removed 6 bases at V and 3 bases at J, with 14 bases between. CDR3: CASSPSAHYTGELFF. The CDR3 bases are TGTGCCAGCAGTCCTAGCGCCCATTACACCGGGGAGCTGTTTTTT. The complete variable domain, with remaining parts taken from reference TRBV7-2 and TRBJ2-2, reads GAGVSQSPSNKVTEKGKDVELRCDPISGHTALYWYRQSLGQGLEFLIYFQGNSAPDKSGLPSDRFSAERTGGSVSTLTIQRTQQEDSAVYLCASSPSAHYTGELFFGEGSRLTVL.

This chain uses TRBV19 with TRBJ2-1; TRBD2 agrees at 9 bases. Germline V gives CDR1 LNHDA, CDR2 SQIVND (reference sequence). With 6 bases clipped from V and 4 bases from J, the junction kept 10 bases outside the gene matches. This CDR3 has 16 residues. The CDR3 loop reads CASSRRGTSRYNEQFF. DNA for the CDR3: TGTGCCAGTAGCCGTAGGGGGACTAGCAGATACAATGAGCAGTTCTTC.

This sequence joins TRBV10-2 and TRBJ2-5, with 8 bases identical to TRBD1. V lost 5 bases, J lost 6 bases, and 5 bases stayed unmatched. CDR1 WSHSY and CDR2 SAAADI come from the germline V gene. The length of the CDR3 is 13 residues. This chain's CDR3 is CASSLDRGKTQYF. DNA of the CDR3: TGCGCCAGCAGTCTCGACAGGGGAAAGACCCAGTACTTC.

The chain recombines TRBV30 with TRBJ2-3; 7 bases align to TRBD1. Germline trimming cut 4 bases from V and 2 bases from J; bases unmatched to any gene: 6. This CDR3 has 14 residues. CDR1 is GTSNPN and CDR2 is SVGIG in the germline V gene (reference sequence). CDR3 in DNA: TGTGCCTGGACGCCGGGACAGAACACAGATACGCAGTATTTT. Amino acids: CAWTPGQNTDTQYF.

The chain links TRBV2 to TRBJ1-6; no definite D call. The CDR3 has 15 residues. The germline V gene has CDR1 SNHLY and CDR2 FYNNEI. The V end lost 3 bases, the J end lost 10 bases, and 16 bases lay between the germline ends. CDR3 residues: CASSESAGLTSPLHF. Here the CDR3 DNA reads TGTGCCAGCAGTGAGTCAGCGGGCCTAACCTCACCCCTCCACTTT.

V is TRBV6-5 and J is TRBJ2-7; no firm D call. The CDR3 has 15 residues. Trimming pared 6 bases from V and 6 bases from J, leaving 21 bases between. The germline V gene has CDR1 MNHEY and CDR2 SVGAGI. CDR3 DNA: TGTGCCAGCAGGACCTCGGCGCTCCTCGACACCGAGCAGTACTTC. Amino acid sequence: CASRTSALLDTEQYF.

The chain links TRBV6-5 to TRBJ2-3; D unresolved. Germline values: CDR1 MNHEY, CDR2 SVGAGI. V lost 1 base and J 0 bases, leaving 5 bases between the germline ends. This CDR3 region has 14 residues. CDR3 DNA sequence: TGTGCCAGCAGTTACTTGAGGAGCACAGATACGCAGTATTTT. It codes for CASSYLRSTDTQYF.

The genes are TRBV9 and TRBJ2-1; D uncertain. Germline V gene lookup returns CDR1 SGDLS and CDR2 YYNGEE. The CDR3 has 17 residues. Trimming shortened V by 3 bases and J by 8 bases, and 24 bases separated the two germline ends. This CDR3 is CASSASVLSLDVDEQFF. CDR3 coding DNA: TGTGCCAGCAGCGCTAGTGTATTGTCTTTGGATGTGGATGAGCAGTTCTTC.

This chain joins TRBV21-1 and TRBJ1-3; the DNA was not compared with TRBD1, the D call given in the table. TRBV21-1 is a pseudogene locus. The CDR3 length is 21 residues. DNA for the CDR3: TGTGCCAGCAGCAAAAAAAAGGACAATCTAAAGAAACTCTGTCTCGGAAACACCATATATTTT. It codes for CASSKKKDNLKKLCLGNTIYF.

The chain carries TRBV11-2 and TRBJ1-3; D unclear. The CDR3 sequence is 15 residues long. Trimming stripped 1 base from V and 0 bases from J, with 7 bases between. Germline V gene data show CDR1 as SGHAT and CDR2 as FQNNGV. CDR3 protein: CASSLGGTSGNTIYF. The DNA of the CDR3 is TGTGCCAGCAGCTTAGGCGGAACCTCTGGAAACACCATATATTTT.

The CDR3 nucleotides read TGTGCCAGCAGCTTAGGACTAGCGGACATTTTCGCGAACACCGGGGAGCTGTTTTTT. Translation gives CASSLGLADIFANTGELFF. The V and J genes are TRBV5-5 and TRBJ2-2; 10 bases align to TRBD2. The V and J ends lost 2 bases and 0 bases, in that order; junction bases with no gene match: 10. This CDR3 is 19 amino acids long. Germline CDR1 SGHKS, CDR2 YYEKEE (reference sequence).

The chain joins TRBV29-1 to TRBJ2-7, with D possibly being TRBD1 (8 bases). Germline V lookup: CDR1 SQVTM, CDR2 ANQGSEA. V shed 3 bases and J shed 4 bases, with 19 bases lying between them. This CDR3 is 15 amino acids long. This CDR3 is CSVDDRNRGGYEQYF. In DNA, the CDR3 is TGCAGCGTTGATGATAGAAACAGGGGGGGGTACGAGCAGTACTTC.

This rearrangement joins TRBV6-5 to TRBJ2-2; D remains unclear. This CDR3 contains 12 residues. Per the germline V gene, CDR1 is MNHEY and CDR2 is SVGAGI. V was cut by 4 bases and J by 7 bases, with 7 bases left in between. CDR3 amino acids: CASSFAGGELFF. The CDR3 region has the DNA TGTGCCAGCAGTTTCGCCGGCGGGGAGCTGTTTTTT.

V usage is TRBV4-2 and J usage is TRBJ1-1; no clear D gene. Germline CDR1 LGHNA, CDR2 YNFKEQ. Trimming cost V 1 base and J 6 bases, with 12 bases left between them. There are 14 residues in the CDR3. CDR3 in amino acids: CASSQGEKIAEAFF. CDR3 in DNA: TGTGCCAGCAGCCAAGGGGAGAAGATTGCTGAAGCTTTCTTT.

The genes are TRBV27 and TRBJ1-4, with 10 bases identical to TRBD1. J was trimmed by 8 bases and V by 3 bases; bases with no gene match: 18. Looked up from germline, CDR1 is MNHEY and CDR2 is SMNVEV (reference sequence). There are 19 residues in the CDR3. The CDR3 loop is CASSFRLGEGQGVREKLFF. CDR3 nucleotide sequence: TGTGCCAGCAGTTTCCGCCTTGGTGAAGGACAGGGGGTAAGAGAAAAACTGTTTTTT.

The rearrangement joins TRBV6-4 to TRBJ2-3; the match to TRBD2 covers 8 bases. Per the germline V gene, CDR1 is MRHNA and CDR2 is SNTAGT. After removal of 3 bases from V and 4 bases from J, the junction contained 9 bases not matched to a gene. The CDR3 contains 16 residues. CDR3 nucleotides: TGTGCCAGCAGTGAGACGTACGGGAGGGTCCCAGATACGCAGTATTTT. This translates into CASSETYGRVPDTQYF.

CDR3 protein: CAWSPRPGPYEQYF. CDR3 bases: TGTGCCTGGAGTCCTAGGCCAGGGCCCTACGAGCAGTACTTC. The J gene is TRBJ2-7, the V gene TRBV30, with D possibly TRBD1 on 5 matching bases. Looked up from germline, CDR1 is GTSNPN and CDR2 is SVGIG (reference sequence). The length of the CDR3 is 14 residues. Deletions cut 2 bases from V and 2 bases from J, with 13 bases between.

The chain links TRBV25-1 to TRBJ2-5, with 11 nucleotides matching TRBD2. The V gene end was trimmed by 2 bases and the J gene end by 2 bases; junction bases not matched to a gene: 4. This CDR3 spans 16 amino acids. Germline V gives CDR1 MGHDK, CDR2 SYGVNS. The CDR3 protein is CASSELGLAVQETQYF. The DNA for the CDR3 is TGTGCCAGCAGTGAACTGGGACTAGCGGTACAAGAGACCCAGTACTTC.